Below are 16 T cell receptor beta chains sequenced from a single sample in a study of memory CD8 T cells in hepatitis C reinfection. The data were produced by immunoSEQ multiplex PCR, yet TCRdb's version contains in-frame clones alone and is incomplete. The sample includes under 60,000 clones, about 90% of them seen just once. Time point reported: pre-reinfection, 55 to 20 weeks before reinfection detection. No in vitro expansion preceded TCR sequencing of the sorted cells. Source material: naive CD8+ T cells sorted from blood. These receptors all come from a man aged 18 to 35 with hepatitis C virus infection.

This rearrangement joins TRBV11-2 to TRBJ2-1; 9 bases are a match to TRBD1. The V gene's germline CDR1 is SGHAT and CDR2 FQNNGV. CDR3 length: 15 residues. V lost 5 bases, J lost 4 bases, and 6 bases stayed unmatched. CDR3 region: CASSPGQGPYNEQFF. The CDR3 nucleotides read TGTGCCAGCAGCCCCGGACAGGGGCCGTACAATGAGCAGTTCTTC.

In the case of this clone: The identical CDR3 is also encoded by other nucleotide sequences in the sample. The V gene is TRBV13, the J gene TRBJ2-5; perhaps TRBD2 as D (6 bases). CDR1 and CDR2 from the germline V gene are PRHDT and FYEKMQ (reference sequence). There are 15 residues in the CDR3. Trimming left V 5 bases short and J 4 bases short, with 17 bases between. CDR3 nucleotides: TGTGCCAGCAGCCGCCGCGGGGAAGGAAGAGAGACCCAGTACTTC. Its translation: CASSRRGEGRETQYF. The full variable domain, its missing parts supplied by reference TRBV13 and TRBJ2-5, is AAGVIQSPRHLIKEKRETATLKCYPIPRHDTVYWYQQGPGQDPQFLISFYEKMQSDKGSIPDRFSAQQFSDYHSELNMSSLELGDSALYFCASSRRGEGRETQYFGPGTRLLVL.

V gene TRBV29-1 combines with J gene TRBJ2-4; the match to TRBD2 covers 11 bases. The junction had 8 bases not matched to a gene; V was cut back by 6 bases and J by 4 bases. The CDR3 is 15 amino acids. Per germline, CDR1 SQVTM and CDR2 ANQGSEA. The CDR3 protein is CSVDFIAGGKNIQYF. For the CDR3, the DNA is TGCAGCGTAGACTTTATAGCGGGAGGGAAAAACATTCAGTACTTC.

The rearrangement joins TRBV10-1 to TRBJ2-1; 7 positions match TRBD2. Losses at the gene ends were 0 bases for V and 7 bases for J; bases not matched to a gene: 3. The length of the CDR3 is 14 residues. CDR1 is WNHNN, CDR2 SYGVQD, per germline (reference sequence). CDR3 sequence (DNA): TGCGCCAGCAGTGAGTCTGGACTAGGGAATGAGCAGTTCTTC. It encodes CASSESGLGNEQFF.

This clone was recorded once. The chain employs TRBV10-3 and TRBJ1-4, with D unclear. CDR3 length equals 14 residues. Trimming took off 2 bases at V and 3 bases at J, with 7 bases between the two ends. Germline values: CDR1 ENHRY, CDR2 SYGVKD. The DNA for the CDR3 is TGTGCCATCAGTGAGGGAGGGTCTAATGAAAAACTGTTTTTT. Its translation is CAISEGGSNEKLFF.

This clone occurred a few times. This sequence joins TRBV2 and TRBJ2-7; D may be TRBD2 (5 bases). Germline values: CDR1 SNHLY, CDR2 FYNNEI. The CDR3 runs 13 residues. V dropped 3 bases and J dropped 2 bases, with 8 bases sitting between them. CDR3 sequence reads: CASSDRDTYEQYF. The CDR3 region has the DNA TGTGCCAGCAGTGATCGGGATACCTACGAGCAGTACTTC.

This chain uses TRBV6-5 with TRBJ1-4; D is undetermined. The CDR3 has 15 residues. The V end lost 0 bases, the J end lost 3 bases, and 8 bases lay between the germline ends. Germline-derived CDR1 and CDR2 are MNHEY and SVGAGI. The CDR3 loop reads CASSYSKRSNEKLFF. The CDR3 coding sequence is TGTGCCAGCAGTTACTCTAAGCGGTCTAATGAAAAACTGTTTTTT.

This chain connects TRBV12-2 to TRBJ2-5; the DNA was not compared with TRBD1, the D call given in the table. TRBV12-2 constitutes a pseudogene. This CDR3 contains 16 residues. CDR3 residues: CASRPYLGSGGETQYF. CDR3 sequence (DNA): TGTGCAAGTCGCCCTTATCTAGGTTCAGGGGGAGAGACCCAGTACTTC.

The J gene is TRBJ2-3, the V gene TRBV5-1; 7 bases align to TRBD2. Unmatched junction bases numbered 2, after V lost 1 base and J lost 0 bases. Germline lookup yields CDR1 SGHRS and CDR2 YFSETQ. The CDR3 loop spans 15 amino acids. As DNA, the CDR3 is TGCGCCAGCAGCTTGATCGGGGGGAGCACAGATACGCAGTATTTT. Translated: CASSLIGGSTDTQYF.

The chain links TRBV28 to TRBJ2-5; D unclear. The CDR3 extends over 14 amino acids. Trimming pared 6 bases from V and 1 base from J, leaving 12 bases between. Germline V gene data show CDR1 as MDHEN and CDR2 as SYDVKM. This chain's CDR3 is CASSPRLRQETQYF. The CDR3 DNA is TGTGCCAGCAGCCCTCGACTCCGCCAAGAGACCCAGTACTTC.

V is TRBV7-8 and J is TRBJ1-5; TRBD1 might be the D (5 bases). CDR3 size: 13 residues. Germline V gene lookup returns CDR1 SGHVS and CDR2 FQNEAQ. V was pared by 0 bases and J by 7 bases, with 7 bases between. CDR3 amino acids: CASSLAGRQPQHF. The CDR3 nucleotides are TGTGCCAGCAGCTTAGCGGGGCGCCAGCCCCAGCATTTT.

The gene calls are TRBV5-1 and TRBJ2-1, with 8 bases matching TRBD2. Germline CDR1 SGHRS, CDR2 YFSETQ. The ends lost 0 bases at V and 0 bases at J; junction bases unmatched: 11. The CDR3 length is 19 residues. CDR3 amino acids: CASSLVTSGGLPSYNEQFF. The CDR3 DNA reads as TGCGCCAGCAGCTTGGTAACGAGCGGGGGCCTCCCCTCCTACAATGAGCAGTTCTTC.

This rearrangement joins TRBV5-4 to TRBJ2-2; the match to TRBD2 covers 11 bases. The germline gives CDR1 SGHNT, CDR2 YYREEE (reference sequence). CDR3 length: 15 residues. V was clipped by 5 bases and J by 5 bases; unmatched bases: 5. The CDR3 loop is CASSLLAGVTGELFF. CDR3 nucleotides: TGTGCCAGCAGTCTACTAGCGGGAGTAACCGGGGAGCTGTTTTTT.

The chain joins TRBV2 to TRBJ2-1; 9 nucleotides agree with TRBD2. Germline V gene sequence: CDR1 SNHLY, CDR2 FYNNEI. CDR3 length: 16 amino acids. The V gene end was trimmed by 7 bases and the J gene end by 2 bases; junction bases not matched to a gene: 9. CDR3 amino acids: CASIGREGSTYNEQFF. CDR3 bases: TGTGCCAGCATAGGGCGGGAGGGCTCCACCTACAATGAGCAGTTCTTC.

V usage is TRBV6-5 and J usage is TRBJ2-7; 9 nucleotides agree with TRBD2. The germline V gene encodes CDR1 MNHEY and CDR2 SVGAGI. The CDR3 is 15 residues long. Trimming removed 5 bases from V and 3 bases from J; junction bases left unmatched: 8. CDR3 residues: CASSISGSRDYEQYF. The CDR3 region has the DNA TGTGCCAGCAGTATTAGCGGGAGTCGGGACTACGAGCAGTACTTC.

This clone was seen only once. The chain joins TRBV6-5 to TRBJ2-5, with TRBD2 matching over 11 bases. Germline trimming cut 2 bases from V and 4 bases from J; bases unmatched to any gene: 6. The CDR3 spans 16 residues. Germline CDR1 and CDR2: MNHEY and SVGAGI. The CDR3 bases are TGTGCCAGCAGTTACGGGCTAGCGGGAGGAATAGAGACCCAGTACTTC. Protein: CASSYGLAGGIETQYF.